The 23 T cell receptor beta chains below come from one sample, sequenced in a study of CD4+ T cells in melanoma (dated by TCRdb to 2021 to 2024). Libraries were built with the immunoSEQ multiplex PCR assay. TCRdb carries this immuneACCESS record with in-frame sequences only. Its versions omit some clonotypes, under half of them owing to an unresolved V gene in the studies checked, with the rest unexplained. The sample contains some 150,000 clones, about 93% of them found a single time. The ten biggest clones cover approximately 1.4% of the sample. All receptors derive from a human donor with melanoma.

This chain connects TRBV6-1 to TRBJ2-7, with 7 bases lining up with TRBD1. The germline gives CDR1 MNHNS, CDR2 SASEGT. The CDR3 runs 15 residues. V was pared by 2 bases and J by 4 bases, with 8 bases of the junction left unmatched. The CDR3 region is CASSESGTATYEQYF. CDR3 bases: TGTGCCAGCAGTGAATCTGGGACAGCTACATACGAGCAGTACTTC.

The V and J genes are TRBV2 and TRBJ1-2; D gene uncertain. V was trimmed by 4 bases and J by 9 bases, leaving 12 bases between them. Germline V lookup: CDR1 SNHLY, CDR2 FYNNEI. The CDR3 extends over 12 amino acids. CDR3 protein: CASSAEPFSYTF. DNA of the CDR3: TGTGCCAGCAGTGCAGAGCCCTTTAGCTACACCTTC.

V and J are TRBV7-9 and TRBJ1-1; the D is unclear. The V and J ends lost 5 bases and 1 base respectively, with 11 bases between them. The CDR3 runs 14 residues. Germline lookup yields CDR1 SEHNR and CDR2 FQNEAQ (reference sequence). The CDR3: CASSPDGKNTEAFF. The CDR3 region has the DNA TGTGCCAGCAGCCCAGACGGGAAGAACACTGAAGCTTTCTTT.

This clone was seen only once. This chain uses TRBV6-5 with TRBJ1-1; D gene ambiguous. The germline V gene has CDR1 MNHEY and CDR2 SVGAGI. The CDR3 extends over 13 amino acids. Trimming left V 5 bases short and J 5 bases short, with 12 bases between. The CDR3 reads CASSLRGNTEAFF. In nucleotides, the CDR3 is TGTGCCAGCAGTCTCCGGGGTAATACTGAAGCTTTCTTT.

CDR3 sequence reads: CASSRRDPGSLAGVREQFF. CDR3 DNA sequence: TGCGCCAGCAGCCGTAGAGACCCGGGTTCACTAGCGGGGGTACGTGAGCAGTTCTTC. The V call is TRBV5-1, the J call TRBJ2-1, with 11 nucleotides matching TRBD2. Germline V gene data show CDR1 as SGHRS and CDR2 as YFSETQ. V lost 4 bases, J lost 9 bases, and 21 bases stayed unmatched. This CDR3 region has 19 residues.

V is TRBV19 and J is TRBJ1-2; 8 bases map to TRBD1. The CDR3 spans 15 residues. V was clipped by 3 bases and J by 10 bases; unmatched bases: 13. CDR1 is LNHDA, CDR2 SQIVND, per germline (reference sequence). This CDR3 reads CASSIPSDRVRDYTF. The CDR3 DNA reads as TGTGCCAGTAGTATTCCCTCGGACAGGGTACGGGACTACACCTTC.

V usage is TRBV6-1 and J usage is TRBJ2-2; D could derive from TRBD1 or TRBD2 (5 bases each). The ends were cut back, 6 bases at V and 4 bases at J, with 12 bases in the middle. The CDR3 length is 14 residues. Germline V CDR1 and CDR2: MNHNS, SASEGT. The DNA for the CDR3 is TGTGCCAGCAGGGTTTCTGGGGGCACCGGGGAGCTGTTTTTT. Translating it yields CASRVSGGTGELFF.

The chain carries TRBV14 and TRBJ2-2, with 12 bases matching TRBD1. This CDR3 spans 16 amino acids. Germline CDR1 SGHDN, CDR2 FVKESK. V was pared by 3 bases and J by 7 bases, with 6 bases of the junction left unmatched. The CDR3 spells CASSHLGQGAGGELFF. DNA of the CDR3: TGTGCCAGCAGCCACCTGGGACAGGGGGCTGGCGGGGAGCTGTTTTTT.

This chain uses TRBV30 with TRBJ2-7; no firm D call. The germline CDR1 and CDR2 sequences are GTSNPN and SVGIG (reference sequence). Trimming left V 3 bases short and J 3 bases short, with 15 bases between. The CDR3 is 14 residues long. The CDR3 DNA reads TGTGCCTGGAGAGCACAGAGACCAGGCTACGAGCAGTACTTC. Protein: CAWRAQRPGYEQYF.

In this sample, this clone turned up once. CDR3 amino acids: CASSPRPNYGYTF. CDR3 in DNA: TGTGCCAGCAGCCCCAGACCTAACTATGGCTACACCTTC. This chain joins TRBV7-3 and TRBJ1-2; D is undetermined. The CDR3 spans 13 residues. CDR1 SGHTA and CDR2 FQGTGA come from the germline V gene. V gave up 5 bases and J gave up 0 bases, with 7 bases separating them.

This chain connects TRBV11-3 to TRBJ1-2, with no clear D. Germline CDR1 SGHNT, CDR2 YENEEA. The V end was cut by 1 base, the J end by 4 bases, with 13 bases between. CDR3 size: 15 residues. This CDR3 is CASSLAPGGTYGYTF. CDR3 coding DNA: TGTGCCAGCAGCTTAGCGCCAGGAGGTACCTATGGCTACACCTTC.

The V and J genes are TRBV6-1 and TRBJ1-5, with 7 bases aligning to TRBD1. V gave up 0 bases and J gave up 6 bases; unmatched junction bases: 5. The CDR3 runs to 15 residues. The germline V gene has CDR1 MNHNS and CDR2 SASEGT. The CDR3 loop is CASSEAPRGLQPQHF. The CDR3 DNA sequence: TGTGCCAGCAGTGAAGCCCCGAGGGGGCTTCAGCCCCAGCATTTT.

The chain couples TRBV18 to TRBJ2-3, with unresolved D. The CDR3 length is 11 residues. CDR1 is KGHSH and CDR2 is LQKENI in the germline V gene. Trimming removed 3 bases from V and 6 bases from J, with 4 bases in between. CDR3 coding DNA: TGTGCCAGCTCACCGCAGGATACGCAGTATTTT. This encodes CASSPQDTQYF.

The chain recombines TRBV5-1 with TRBJ2-7, with 11 bases fitting TRBD1. The CDR3 sequence is 15 residues long. Germline V gene sequence: CDR1 SGHRS, CDR2 YFSETQ. V lost 0 bases and J lost 4; bases outside the gene matches: 3. In DNA, the CDR3 is TGCGCCAGCAGCTTGGGCGGGACAGGGGGATACGAGCAGTACTTC. Translated, it gives CASSLGGTGGYEQYF.

The J gene is TRBJ2-3, the V gene TRBV29-1; D is possibly TRBD1 (5 bases). Deletions cut 7 bases from V and 3 bases from J, with 14 bases between. CDR3 length: 13 residues. CDR1 is SQVTM and CDR2 is ANQGSEA in the germline V gene. The CDR3 region is CSALRDRTDTQYF. CDR3 bases: TGCAGCGCGCTCAGGGATCGAACAGATACGCAGTATTTT.

This chain links TRBV7-2 with TRBJ2-3, with 9 bases that match TRBD2. The CDR3 extends over 16 amino acids. Trimming at V came to 3 bases and at J to 1 base, leaving 5 bases not matched to a gene. The germline V gene encodes CDR1 SGHTA and CDR2 FQGNSA. The CDR3 reads CASSFRLAARTDTQYF. The DNA of the CDR3 is TGTGCCAGCAGCTTTAGACTAGCGGCCCGCACAGATACGCAGTATTTT.

The chain joins TRBV2 to TRBJ2-3, with D uncertain. CDR1 and CDR2 (germline): SNHLY, FYNNEI. Trimming removed 6 bases at V and 1 base at J, with 8 bases between. This CDR3 comprises 13 residues. The CDR3 here is CASRPLGTDTQYF. In DNA form, the CDR3 reads TGTGCCAGCAGGCCCCTGGGCACAGATACGCAGTATTTT.

This clone was found once. The chain combines TRBV11-2 with TRBJ2-3, with 8 positions matching TRBD1. The germline gives CDR1 SGHAT, CDR2 FQNNGV. The CDR3 is 18 amino acids. J lost 4 bases, V lost 1 base, and 13 bases had no gene match. The chain's CDR3 is CASSLVAPDRGWSDTQYF. DNA for the CDR3: TGTGCCAGCAGCTTAGTTGCCCCAGACAGGGGCTGGTCAGATACGCAGTATTTT.

This chain joins TRBV7-8 and TRBJ2-1; D gene ambiguous. With 5 bases removed from V and 3 bases from J, the gap between germline ends came to 14 bases. Germline V gene lookup returns CDR1 SGHVS and CDR2 FQNEAQ. CDR3 length: 15 residues. The CDR3 nucleotides read TGTGCCAGCAGCGCCCGGATTACCCGCTACAATGAGCAGTTCTTC. Protein: CASSARITRYNEQFF.

The V call is TRBV9, the J call TRBJ1-2; D perhaps matches TRBD1 (5 bases). CDR3 size: 12 residues. V was trimmed by 3 bases and J by 4 bases, leaving 7 bases between them. Looked up from germline, CDR1 is SGDLS and CDR2 is YYNGEE. The CDR3 reads CASSEGSYGYTF. The CDR3, as DNA: TGTGCCAGCAGCGAGGGGAGCTATGGCTACACCTTC.

This clone was seen once. The chain recombines TRBV4-1 with TRBJ2-7; 10 bases are shared with TRBD1. The CDR3 consists of 16 residues. After removal of 4 bases from V and 7 bases from J, the junction contained 13 bases not matched to a gene. Germline assignment: CDR1 MGHRA and CDR2 YSYEKL. The CDR3 reads CASSPRPGQGLREQYF. CDR3 nucleotides: TGCGCCAGCAGCCCCCGTCCGGGACAGGGGTTGAGGGAGCAGTACTTC.

The V call is TRBV6-1, the J call TRBJ1-1; 7 nucleotides line up with TRBD1. J was trimmed by 6 bases and V by 2 bases; bases with no gene match: 9. This CDR3 is 15 amino acids long. Germline CDR1 reads MNHNS; CDR2 reads SASEGT. CDR3 sequence reads: CASSEPGRGESEAFF. DNA for the CDR3: TGTGCCAGCAGTGAACCGGGCAGGGGGGAATCTGAAGCTTTCTTT.

The chain is built from TRBV7-2 and TRBJ2-1, with 7 bases lining up with TRBD2. Germline V CDR1 and CDR2: SGHTA, FQGNSA. The CDR3 is made up of 15 amino acids. V dropped 2 bases and J dropped 2; count of bases not matched to a gene: 3. The CDR3 protein is CASSLFAGAYNEQFF. The CDR3, as DNA: TGTGCCAGCAGCTTATTCGCGGGGGCCTACAATGAGCAGTTCTTC.